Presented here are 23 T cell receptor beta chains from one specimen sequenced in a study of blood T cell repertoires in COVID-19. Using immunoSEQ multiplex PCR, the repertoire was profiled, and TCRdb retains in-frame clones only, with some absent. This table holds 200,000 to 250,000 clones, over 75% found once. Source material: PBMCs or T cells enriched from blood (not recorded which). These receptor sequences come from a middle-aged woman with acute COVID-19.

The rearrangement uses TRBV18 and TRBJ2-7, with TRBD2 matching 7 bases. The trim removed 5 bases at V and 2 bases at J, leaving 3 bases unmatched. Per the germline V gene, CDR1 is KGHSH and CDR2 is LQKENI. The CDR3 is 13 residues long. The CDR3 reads CASSTGGTYEQYF. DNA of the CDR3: TGTGCCAGCTCAACGGGGGGTACCTACGAGCAGTACTTC.

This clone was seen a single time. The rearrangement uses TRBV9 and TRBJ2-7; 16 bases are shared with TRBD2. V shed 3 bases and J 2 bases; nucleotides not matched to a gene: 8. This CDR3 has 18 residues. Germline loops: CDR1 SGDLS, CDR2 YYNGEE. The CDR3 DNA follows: TGTGCCAGCAGCGAGGGACTAGCGGGGGGGCCGGGGACCTACGAGCAGTACTTC. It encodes CASSEGLAGGPGTYEQYF.

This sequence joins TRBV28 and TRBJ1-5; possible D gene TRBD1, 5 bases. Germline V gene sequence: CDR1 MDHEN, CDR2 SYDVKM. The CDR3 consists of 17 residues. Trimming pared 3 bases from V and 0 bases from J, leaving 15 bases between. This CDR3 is CASSLRQGSDSNQPQHF. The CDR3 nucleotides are TGTGCCAGCAGTTTGCGGCAGGGCTCCGATAGCAATCAGCCCCAGCATTTT.

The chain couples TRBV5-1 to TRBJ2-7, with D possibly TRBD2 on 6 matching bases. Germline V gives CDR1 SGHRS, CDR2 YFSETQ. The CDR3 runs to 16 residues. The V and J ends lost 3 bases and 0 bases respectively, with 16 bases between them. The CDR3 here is CASSSGGVTSSYEQYF. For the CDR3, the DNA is TGCGCCAGCAGCTCCGGAGGGGTTACTAGCTCCTACGAGCAGTACTTC.

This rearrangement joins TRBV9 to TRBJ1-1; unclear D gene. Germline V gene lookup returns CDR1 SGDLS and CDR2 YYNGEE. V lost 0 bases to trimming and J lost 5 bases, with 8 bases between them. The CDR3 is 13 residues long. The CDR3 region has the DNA TGTGCCAGCAGCGTAGGAGGAAAAACTGAAGCTTTCTTT. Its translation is CASSVGGKTEAFF.

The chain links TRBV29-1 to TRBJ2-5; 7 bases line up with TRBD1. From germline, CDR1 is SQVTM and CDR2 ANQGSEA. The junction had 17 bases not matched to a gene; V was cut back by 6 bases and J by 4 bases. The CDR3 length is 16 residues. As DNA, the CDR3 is TGCAGCGTACGAAGCAGACAGGGTACAATGGGAGAGACCCAGTACTTC. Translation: CSVRSRQGTMGETQYF. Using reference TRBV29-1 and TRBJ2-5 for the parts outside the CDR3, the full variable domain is SAVISQKPSRDICQRGTSLTIQCQVDSQVTMMFWYRQQPGQSLTLIATANQGSEATYESGFVIDKFPISRPNLTFSTLTVSNMSPEDSSIYLCSVRSRQGTMGETQYFGPGTRLLVL.

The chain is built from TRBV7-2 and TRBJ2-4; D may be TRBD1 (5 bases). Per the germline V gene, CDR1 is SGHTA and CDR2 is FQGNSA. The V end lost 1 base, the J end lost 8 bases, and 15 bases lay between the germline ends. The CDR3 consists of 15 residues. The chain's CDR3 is CASSLEGAQGHIQYF. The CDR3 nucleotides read TGTGCCAGCAGCTTAGAAGGCGCTCAGGGTCACATTCAGTACTTC.

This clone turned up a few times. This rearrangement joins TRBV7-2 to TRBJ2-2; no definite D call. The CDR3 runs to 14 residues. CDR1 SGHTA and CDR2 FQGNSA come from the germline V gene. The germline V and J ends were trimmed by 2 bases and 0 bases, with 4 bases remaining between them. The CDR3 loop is CASSLNSNTGELFF. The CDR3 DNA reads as TGTGCCAGCAGCTTAAACTCGAACACCGGGGAGCTGTTTTTT.

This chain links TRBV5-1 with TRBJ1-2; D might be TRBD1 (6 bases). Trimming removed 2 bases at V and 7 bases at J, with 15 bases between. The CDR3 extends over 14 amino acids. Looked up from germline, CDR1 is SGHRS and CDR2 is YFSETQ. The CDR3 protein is CASSLGGSDGGYTF. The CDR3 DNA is TGCGCCAGCAGCTTAGGGGGATCGGATGGTGGCTACACCTTC.

The CDR3 DNA sequence: TGTGCCAGCAGTTACGATGGACACCCGTCGGAGACCCAGTACTTC. It is translated as CASSYDGHPSETQYF. The chain couples TRBV6-5 to TRBJ2-5; perhaps TRBD1 as D (5 bases). The germline V gene encodes CDR1 MNHEY and CDR2 SVGAGI. Trimming shortened V by 2 bases and J by 5 bases, and 15 bases separated the two germline ends. This CDR3 is 15 amino acids long.

CDR3 bases: TGTGCCAGCTCACCAGGTAGCGGGGGACTCCAAGAGACCCAGTACTTC. Residues: CASSPGSGGLQETQYF. V is TRBV18 and J is TRBJ2-5, with 9 positions matching TRBD2. The germline gives CDR1 KGHSH, CDR2 LQKENI. The CDR3 loop spans 16 amino acids. V gave up 2 bases and J gave up 1 base; unmatched junction bases: 5.

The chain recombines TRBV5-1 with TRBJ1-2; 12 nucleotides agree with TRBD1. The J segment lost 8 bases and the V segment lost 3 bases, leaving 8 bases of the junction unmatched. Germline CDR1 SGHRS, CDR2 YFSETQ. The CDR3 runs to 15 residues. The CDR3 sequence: CASSSPRDRGQGYTF. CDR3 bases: TGCGCCAGCAGCTCCCCCCGGGACAGGGGGCAGGGCTACACCTTC.

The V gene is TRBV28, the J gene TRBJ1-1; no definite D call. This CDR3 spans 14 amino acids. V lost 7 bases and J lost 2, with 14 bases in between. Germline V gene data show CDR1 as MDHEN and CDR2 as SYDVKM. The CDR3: CASTPPGVNTEAFF. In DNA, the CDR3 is TGTGCCAGCACTCCGCCCGGGGTAAACACTGAAGCTTTCTTT. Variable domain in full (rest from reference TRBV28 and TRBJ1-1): DVKVTQSSRYLVKRTGEKVFLECVQDMDHENMFWYRQDPGLGLRLIYFSYDVKMKEKGDIPEGYSVSREKKERFSLILESASTNQTSMYLCASTPPGVNTEAFFGQGTRLTVV.

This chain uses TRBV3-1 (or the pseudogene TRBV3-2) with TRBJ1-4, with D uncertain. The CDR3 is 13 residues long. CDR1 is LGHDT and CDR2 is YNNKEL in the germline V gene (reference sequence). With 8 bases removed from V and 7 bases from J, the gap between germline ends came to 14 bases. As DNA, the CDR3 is TGTGCCAGCGGTCCCCAACGAGGTGAAAAACTGTTTTTT. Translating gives CASGPQRGEKLFF.

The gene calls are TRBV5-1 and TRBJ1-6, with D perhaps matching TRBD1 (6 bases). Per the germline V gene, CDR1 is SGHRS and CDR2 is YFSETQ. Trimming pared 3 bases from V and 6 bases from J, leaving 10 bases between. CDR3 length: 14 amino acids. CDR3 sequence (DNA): TGCGCCAGCAGCTCGGACAGAACTAATTCACCCCTCCACTTT. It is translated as CASSSDRTNSPLHF.

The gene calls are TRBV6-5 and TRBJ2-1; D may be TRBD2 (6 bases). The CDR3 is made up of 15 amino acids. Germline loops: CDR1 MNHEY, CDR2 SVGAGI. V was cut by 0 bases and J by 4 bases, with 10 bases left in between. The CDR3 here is CASSYSPGLYNEQFF. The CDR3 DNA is TGTGCCAGCAGTTACTCGCCGGGACTTTACAATGAGCAGTTCTTC.

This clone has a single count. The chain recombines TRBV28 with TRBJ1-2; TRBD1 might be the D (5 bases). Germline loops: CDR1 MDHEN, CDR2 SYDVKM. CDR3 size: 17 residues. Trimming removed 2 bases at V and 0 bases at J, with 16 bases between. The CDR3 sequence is CASSLGSGFLSNYGYTF. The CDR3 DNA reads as TGTGCCAGCAGTTTAGGGTCAGGGTTCCTTTCTAACTATGGCTACACCTTC.

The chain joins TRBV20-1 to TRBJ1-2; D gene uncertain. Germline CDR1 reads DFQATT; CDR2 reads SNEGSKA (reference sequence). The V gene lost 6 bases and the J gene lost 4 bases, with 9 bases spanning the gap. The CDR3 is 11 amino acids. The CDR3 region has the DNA TGCAGTGCCTCGGAGGGCTATGGCTACACCTTC. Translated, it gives CSASEGYGYTF.

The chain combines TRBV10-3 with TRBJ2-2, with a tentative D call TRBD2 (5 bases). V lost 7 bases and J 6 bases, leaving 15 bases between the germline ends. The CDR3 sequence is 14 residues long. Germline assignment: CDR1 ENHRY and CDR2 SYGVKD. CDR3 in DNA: TGTGCCATCAACTCGCGGGCCCAATCCGGGGAGCTGTTTTTT. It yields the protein CAINSRAQSGELFF.

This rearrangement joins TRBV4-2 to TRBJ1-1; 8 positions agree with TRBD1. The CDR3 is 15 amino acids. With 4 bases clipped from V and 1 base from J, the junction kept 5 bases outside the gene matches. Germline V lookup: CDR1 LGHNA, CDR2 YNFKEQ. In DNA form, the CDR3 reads TGTGCCAGCAGCCGCCCGACAGGGGAGAACACTGAAGCTTTCTTT. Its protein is CASSRPTGENTEAFF.

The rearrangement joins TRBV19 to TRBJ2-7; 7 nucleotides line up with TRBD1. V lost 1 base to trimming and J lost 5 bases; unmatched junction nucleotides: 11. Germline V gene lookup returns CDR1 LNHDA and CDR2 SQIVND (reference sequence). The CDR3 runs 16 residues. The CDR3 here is CASSIALRQGTNEQYF. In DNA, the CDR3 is TGTGCCAGTAGTATAGCCCTTCGACAGGGAACAAACGAGCAGTACTTC.

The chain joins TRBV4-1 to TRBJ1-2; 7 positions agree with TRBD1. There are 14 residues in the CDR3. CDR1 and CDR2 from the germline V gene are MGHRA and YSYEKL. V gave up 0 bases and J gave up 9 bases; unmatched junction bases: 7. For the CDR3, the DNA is TGCGCCAGCAGCCAAGAAGGGACAGACATCAGCTACACCTTC. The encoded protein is CASSQEGTDISYTF.

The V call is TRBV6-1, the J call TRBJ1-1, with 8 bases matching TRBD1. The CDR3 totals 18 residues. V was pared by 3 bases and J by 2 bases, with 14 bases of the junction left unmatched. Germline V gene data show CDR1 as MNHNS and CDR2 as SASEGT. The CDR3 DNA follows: TGTGCCAGCAGTGATGGGGGTGCAGGGGGCGGGTACAACACTGAAGCTTTCTTT. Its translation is CASSDGGAGGGYNTEAFF.